A single sample gave rise to the 13 T cell receptor beta chains below, sequenced in a study of blood T cell repertoires in COVID-19. Profiling relied on immunoSEQ multiplex PCR, and the TCRdb table lists in-frame clones only, not all of them. Among fewer than 250,000 clones listed, 65% to 90% were seen once. The sample comprised peripheral blood. These receptors came from a woman in her 50s with acute or convalescent COVID-19.

The V call is TRBV27, the J call TRBJ2-2, with D tentatively TRBD2 (6 bases). The CDR3 extends over 18 amino acids. Trimming left V 5 bases short and J 7 bases short, with 26 bases between. Germline V lookup: CDR1 MNHEY, CDR2 SMNVEV (reference sequence). CDR3 protein: CASSAVRPLALDGGELFF. The CDR3, as DNA: TGTGCCAGCAGTGCCGTCAGGCCACTAGCTCTAGATGGCGGGGAGCTGTTTTTT.

This chain links TRBV3-1 (or the pseudogene TRBV3-2) with TRBJ2-3, with TRBD2 matching 14 bases. Trimming took 1 base from V and 5 from J; bases not matched to a gene: 8. Germline lookup yields CDR1 LGHDT and CDR2 YNNKEL (reference sequence). CDR3 length: 18 residues. DNA for the CDR3: TGTGCCAGCAGCCAAGCCGGGACTAGCGGGAGACAGGGAGATACGCAGTATTTT. It translates to CASSQAGTSGRQGDTQYF.

This clone was observed a few times. The J gene is TRBJ1-1, the V gene TRBV7-2; tentatively, D is TRBD1 (6 bases). With 5 bases removed from V and 7 bases from J, the gap between germline ends came to 17 bases. The CDR3 runs 14 residues. Germline values: CDR1 SGHTA, CDR2 FQGNSA. The CDR3 DNA is TGTGCCAGCAGCCCCCAGACAGGAAATAATGAAGCTTTCTTT. Amino acid sequence: CASSPQTGNNEAFF.

V usage is TRBV28 and J usage is TRBJ1-6; 8 bases map to TRBD1. The germline V gene has CDR1 MDHEN and CDR2 SYDVKM. V trimming: 5 bases; J trimming: 7 bases; junction bases outside the gene matches: 10. The CDR3 is made up of 16 amino acids. The CDR3 region has the DNA TGTGCCAGCAGTCCCCAGACAGGGGCGGGGAATTCACCCCTCCACTTT. Translated, it gives CASSPQTGAGNSPLHF.

V is TRBV29-1 and J is TRBJ1-1, with 10 positions matching TRBD1. Germline loops: CDR1 SQVTM, CDR2 ANQGSEA. The CDR3 contains 11 residues. V trimming: 5 bases; J trimming: 10 bases; junction bases outside the gene matches: 4. This chain's CDR3 is CSVLTGGRAFF. CDR3 nucleotide sequence: TGCAGCGTTCTGACAGGGGGCCGAGCTTTCTTT.

V and J are TRBV28 and TRBJ2-7; no reliable D call. CDR1 and CDR2 from the germline V gene are MDHEN and SYDVKM. CDR3 length equals 12 residues. The V and J ends lost 3 bases and 6 bases respectively, with 9 bases between them. Here the CDR3 reads CASSFGRFEQYF. For the CDR3, the DNA is TGTGCCAGCAGTTTCGGTCGTTTCGAGCAGTACTTC.

The chain carries TRBV27 and TRBJ2-7; D is perhaps TRBD2 (5 bases). Per germline, CDR1 MNHEY and CDR2 SMNVEV (reference sequence). This CDR3 comprises 12 residues. Trimming left V 2 bases short and J 3 bases short, with 5 bases between. In nucleotides, the CDR3 is TGTGCCAGCAGTTTAGAGGGCTACGAGCAGTACTTC. It encodes CASSLEGYEQYF.

The chain is built from TRBV28 and TRBJ2-7; maybe TRBD1 (7 bases). The V end was cut by 7 bases, the J end by 3 bases, with 16 bases between. In germline, CDR1 is MDHEN, CDR2 SYDVKM. This CDR3 spans 14 amino acids. Here the CDR3 DNA reads TGTGCCAGCAACCCGACAGGGACTCTCTACGAGCAGTACTTC. Translated: CASNPTGTLYEQYF.

The chain employs TRBV4-1 and TRBJ2-1; TRBD2 agrees at 11 bases. The V gene's germline CDR1 is MGHRA and CDR2 YSYEKL. CDR3 length equals 16 residues. With V trimmed by 3 bases and J by 10 bases, 11 bases remained unmatched. In nucleotides, the CDR3 is TGCGCCAGCAGCCAGAATAGCGGGAGGGCTCAAATAGAGCAGTTCTTC. The encoded protein is CASSQNSGRAQIEQFF.

The chain is built from TRBV21-1 and TRBJ2-7; the tabulated D call, TRBD2, remains unverified against the DNA. TRBV21-1 represents a pseudogene. CDR3 length: 14 amino acids. CDR3 nucleotides: TGTGCCAGCAGCTGCGGGAGGTCGTTTGGCGAGCAGTACTTC. This sequence encodes CASSCGRSFGEQYF.

This clone occurred a few times. The chain uses TRBV28 and TRBJ1-2; D remains unclear. V gave up 3 bases and J gave up 7 bases, with 12 bases separating them. Germline V gene data show CDR1 as MDHEN and CDR2 as SYDVKM. The CDR3 loop spans 13 amino acids. The CDR3: CASSFVRSLGYTF. CDR3 DNA sequence: TGTGCCAGCAGTTTCGTCAGGTCCCTTGGCTACACCTTC.

The chain recombines TRBV15 with TRBJ2-1; a possible D gene is TRBD2 (5 bases). The CDR3 has 17 residues. Germline V gives CDR1 LNHNV, CDR2 YYDKDF (reference sequence). V dropped 3 bases and J dropped 8 bases, with 23 bases sitting between them. This chain's CDR3 is CATSSPSGSSAVDEQFF. The DNA for the CDR3 is TGTGCCACCAGCAGCCCTTCGGGGTCGAGCGCAGTCGATGAGCAGTTCTTC. Looking up the rest from reference TRBV15 and TRBJ2-1 gives the full variable domain: DAMVIQNPRYQVTQFGKPVTLSCSQTLNHNVMYWYQQKSSQAPKLLFHYYDKDFNNEADTPDNFQSRRPNTSFCFLDIRSPGLGDTAMYLCATSSPSGSSAVDEQFFGPGTRLTVL.

V is TRBV7-3 and J is TRBJ2-1; 7 nucleotides agree with TRBD2. This CDR3 comprises 15 residues. With 5 bases clipped from V and 4 bases from J, the junction kept 8 bases outside the gene matches. CDR1 is SGHTA, CDR2 FQGTGA, per germline. The CDR3 loop reads CASSMGRGIYNEQFF. CDR3 nucleotide sequence: TGTGCCAGCAGCATGGGGCGGGGGATTTACAATGAGCAGTTCTTC.